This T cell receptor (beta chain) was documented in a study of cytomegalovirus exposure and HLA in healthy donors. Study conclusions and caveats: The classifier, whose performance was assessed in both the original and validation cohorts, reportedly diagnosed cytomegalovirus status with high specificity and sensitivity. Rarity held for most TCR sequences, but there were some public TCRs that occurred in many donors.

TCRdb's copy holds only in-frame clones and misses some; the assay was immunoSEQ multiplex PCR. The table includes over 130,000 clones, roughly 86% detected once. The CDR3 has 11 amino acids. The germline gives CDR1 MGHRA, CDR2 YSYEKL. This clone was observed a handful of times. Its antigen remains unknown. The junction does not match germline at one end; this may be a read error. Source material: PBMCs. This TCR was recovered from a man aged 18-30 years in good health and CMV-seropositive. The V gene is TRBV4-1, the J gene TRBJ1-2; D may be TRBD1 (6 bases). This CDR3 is CASSHSDSYRF. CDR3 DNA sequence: TGCGCCAGCAGCCACTCGGACAGCTACCGATTC.